This TCR beta chain was recovered during a study of vaccination effects on CD4 cells after COVID-19. Assay: immunoSEQ multiplex PCR; the TCRdb copy retains only in-frame clones and omits some. The table has roughly 16,000 clones, 75% to 80% seen once. In the ViraFEST assay, antigen-specific CD4+ clonotypes were identified by expansion after peptide-pool stimulation. Upon completion of under eleven days in culture, CD4+ T cells were isolated. All participants had two doses of either the BNT162b2 or mRNA-1273 vaccine. Vaccine recipients, nucleocapsid antibody negative, had no prior SARS-CoV-2 infection. Researchers reported culturing 1.5 million to 2 million PBMC in each well, adding about 11 IU/ml IL-2 and roughly 11 ug/ml peptides. Concerning this clone itself: The target antigen is unknown.

CDR3 size: 15 residues. The trim removed 0 bases at V and 1 base at J, leaving 3 bases unmatched. Germline assignment: CDR1 SGHDT and CDR2 YYEEEE. The sequences come from CD4+ T cells from PBMCs cultured with HCoV-NL63 spike peptides, collected after COVID-19 vaccination. This receptor was obtained from a human donor who received a COVID-19 vaccine. The rearrangement joins TRBV5-6 to TRBJ1-1; TRBD1 matches at 7 bases. The CDR3 spells CASSLEGAWNTEAFF. For the CDR3, the DNA is TGTGCCAGCAGCTTGGAGGGGGCTTGGAACACTGAAGCTTTCTTT. The variable domain in full, with the rest retrieved from reference TRBV5-6 and TRBJ1-1, is DAGVTQSPTHLIKTRGQQVTLRCSPKSGHDTVSWYQQALGQGPQFIFQYYEEEERQRGNFPDRFSGHQFPNYSSELNVNALLLGDSALYLCASSLEGAWNTEAFFGQGTRLTVV.